This TCR beta chain was retrieved from a study of blood T cell repertoires in COVID-19. Overall study: The United States, Italy and Spain were the sources of the acute and convalescent COVID-19 samples. PBMCs, B-cell-depleted T cells, or T cells were the source of the cDNA or gDNA that made up the material.

V was pared by 4 bases and J by 0 bases, with 2 bases of the junction left unmatched. The CDR3 loop spans 15 amino acids. The germline gives CDR1 SEHNR, CDR2 FQNEAQ (reference sequence). This clone was seen ten or more times. The assay was immunoSEQ multiplex PCR, and TCRdb's table has in-frame clones only and misses some. The sample includes about 460,000 clones, about 88% of them seen just once. Clinical history as reported by participants underpinned cohort assignment. Resolution of symptoms, clearance, or two negative PCRs was present in recovered Cohort 3 donors. The chain carries TRBV7-9 and TRBJ2-2; 7 bases are a match to TRBD1. The sequenced sample consisted of PBMCs or T cells enriched from blood (not recorded which). The TCR was taken from a woman aged 60 to 75 who had recovered from COVID-19. The CDR3 DNA follows: TGTGCCAGCAGCTCGACAGGGACGAACACCGGGGAGCTGTTTTTT. Its protein product is CASSSTGTNTGELFF.